These 13 T cell receptor beta chains share one sample of origin, sequenced in a study of graft-versus-host responses after intestinal transplantation. The data were produced by immunoSEQ multiplex PCR, yet TCRdb's version contains in-frame clones alone and is incomplete. The data contain 85,000 to 90,000 clones, roughly 87% of them singletons. Their recognized antigens are unknown. The material sequenced was unstimulated CD8+ T cells sorted from spleen or lymph node cells, taken before intestinal transplant. These receptors were taken from a human donor who received an intestinal transplant.

This clone was observed a few times. The chain employs TRBV6-6 and TRBJ2-5, with TRBD1 matching 12 bases. The CDR3 consists of 15 residues. Germline V CDR1 and CDR2: MNHNY, SVGAGI (reference sequence). Losses at the gene ends were 5 bases for V and 5 bases for J; bases not matched to a gene: 6. In DNA form, the CDR3 reads TGTGCCAGCAGTCGTGGGACAGGGGGCGCTGAGACCCAGTACTTC. It translates to CASSRGTGGAETQYF.

The rearrangement uses TRBV6-7 and TRBJ2-3; TRBD2 matches 9 bases. TRBV6-7 carries the ORF label, with uncertain function. This CDR3 contains 15 residues. V gave up 6 bases and J gave up 1 base; unmatched junction bases: 5. The DNA for the CDR3 is TGTGCCAGCAGAATAATAGCGGGGGGCACAGATACGCAGTATTTT. The encoded protein is CASRIIAGGTDTQYF.

As to this clone: One end of the junction fails to match germline, which may point to a read error. The J gene is TRBJ2-7, the V gene TRBV4-1, with D unresolved. CDR1 MGHRA and CDR2 YSYEKL come from the germline V gene. The CDR3 totals 14 residues. In DNA form, the CDR3 reads TGTGCCAGCAGCCAAGAGATAGGGACCTACGAGCAGTACTTC. Translating it yields CASSQEIGTYEQYF.

The V gene is TRBV2, the J gene TRBJ2-1; perhaps TRBD2 as D (5 bases). Per the germline V gene, CDR1 is SNHLY and CDR2 is FYNNEI. The CDR3 is made up of 15 amino acids. The V gene lost 0 bases and the J gene lost 8 bases, with 14 bases spanning the gap. The CDR3 sequence: CASSEAGEYNDEQFF. CDR3 DNA sequence: TGTGCCAGCAGTGAAGCTGGGGAGTACAATGATGAGCAGTTCTTC. Complete variable domain (other parts from reference TRBV2 and TRBJ2-1): EPEVTQTPSHQVTQMGQEVILRCVPISNHLYFYWYRQILGQKVEFLVSFYNNEISEKSEIFDDQFSVERPDGSNFTLKIRSTKLEDSAMYFCASSEAGEYNDEQFFGPGTRLTVL.

This rearrangement joins TRBV19 to TRBJ1-5; D is unclear. Germline loops: CDR1 LNHDA, CDR2 SQIVND (reference sequence). This CDR3 is 12 amino acids long. The V and J ends lost 3 bases and 5 bases respectively, with 5 bases between them. CDR3 nucleotide sequence: TGTGCCAGTAGTATTACTGATCAGCCCCAGCATTTT. Translation gives CASSITDQPQHF. The full variable domain, in which reference TRBV19 and TRBJ1-5 provide the parts outside the CDR3, is DGGITQSPKYLFRKEGQNVTLSCEQNLNHDAMYWYRQDPGQGLRLIYYSQIVNDFQKGDIAEGYSVSREKKESFPLTVTSAQKNPTAFYLCASSITDQPQHFGDGTRLSIL.

This chain uses TRBV27 with TRBJ2-3; D remains unclear. The CDR3 loop spans 15 amino acids. Germline assignment: CDR1 MNHEY and CDR2 SMNVEV (reference sequence). V gave up 2 bases and J gave up 7 bases, with 16 bases separating them. In nucleotides, the CDR3 is TGTGCCAGCAGTTTAACCGGCCCTGGGCCAAATACGCAGTATTTT. Encoded protein: CASSLTGPGPNTQYF.

This chain links TRBV9 with TRBJ2-3; D may be TRBD2 (6 bases). The CDR3 is made up of 13 amino acids. V was clipped by 4 bases and J by 7 bases, with 13 bases between them. From germline, CDR1 is SGDLS and CDR2 YYNGEE. The CDR3 DNA reads TGTGCCAGCAGCCGGGACGGCGGGAATACGCAGTATTTT. Its protein product is CASSRDGGNTQYF. The whole variable domain, remainder taken from reference TRBV9 and TRBJ2-3, is DSGVTQTPKHLITATGQRVTLRCSPRSGDLSVYWYQQSLDQGLQFLIQYYNGEERAKGNILERFSAQQFPDLHSELNLSSLELGDSALYFCASSRDGGNTQYFGPGTRLTVL.

This chain joins TRBV27 and TRBJ1-2, with a tentative D call TRBD1 (5 bases). CDR3 length equals 13 residues. The V gene lost 9 bases and the J gene lost 7 bases, with 18 bases spanning the gap. Germline V gene sequence: CDR1 MNHEY, CDR2 SMNVEV (reference sequence). In DNA, the CDR3 is TGTGCCAGTGCCCCCCAGGGCCGTGGTGGCTACACCTTC. As protein: CASAPQGRGGYTF.

The chain has TRBV6-5 and TRBJ2-3, with D perhaps matching TRBD1 (6 bases). The CDR3 consists of 14 residues. Trimming removed 7 bases at V and 3 bases at J, with 14 bases between. Germline-derived CDR1 and CDR2 are MNHEY and SVGAGI. The CDR3 here is CASMGARSTDTQYF. CDR3 nucleotides: TGTGCCAGCATGGGGGCCAGGTCGACAGATACGCAGTATTTT.

The V and J genes are TRBV2 and TRBJ2-7, with 14 bases that match TRBD2. The CDR3 has 17 residues. J gave up 2 bases and V 6 bases, and 9 bases lay outside the gene matches. CDR1 SNHLY and CDR2 FYNNEI come from the germline V gene. The CDR3 protein is CASRGTSGGLTPYEQYF. The CDR3 nucleotides read TGTGCCAGCAGAGGGACTAGCGGGGGCCTTACCCCCTACGAGCAGTACTTC.

The chain carries TRBV6-5 and TRBJ2-7, with D possibly matching TRBD1 (7 bases). V gave up 5 bases and J gave up 2 bases, with 13 bases separating them. Germline values: CDR1 MNHEY, CDR2 SVGAGI. The CDR3 is 14 residues long. The CDR3 region is CASSAGQLTYEQYF. The CDR3 DNA is TGTGCCAGCAGTGCGGGACAGTTAACCTACGAGCAGTACTTC.

J is TRBJ2-5 and V is TRBV19; 10 bases map to TRBD1. CDR1 LNHDA and CDR2 SQIVND come from the germline V gene (reference sequence). CDR3 length: 15 amino acids. With 5 bases clipped from V and 4 bases from J, the junction kept 7 bases outside the gene matches. The CDR3 nucleotides read TGTGCCAGTAGTTTGCATCGGACAGGGGGAGAGACCCAGTACTTC. Translating gives CASSLHRTGGETQYF.

This chain joins TRBV6-5 and TRBJ2-2; TRBD1 matches 9 bases. The CDR3 loop spans 15 amino acids. The V and J ends lost 8 bases and 9 bases, in that order; junction bases with no gene match: 13. The germline V gene encodes CDR1 MNHEY and CDR2 SVGAGI. The CDR3: CASLSSGTGWRELFF. CDR3 coding DNA: TGTGCCAGCTTGTCCTCCGGGACAGGGTGGAGGGAGCTGTTTTTT.